One and the same sample provided the 14 T cell receptor beta chains below, sequenced in a study of blood T cell repertoires in COVID-19 (dated by TCRdb to the early 2020s). To prepare the library, the immunoSEQ multiplex PCR assay was applied. In TCRdb, the immuneACCESS table is reduced to in-frame sequences with V and J assigned. These tables do not hold every clone; where another copy was compared, an unresolved V gene accounts for under half, and the others remain unexplained. This sample has approximately 250,000 clones in its table, and approximately 88% of those were observed once. 1.2% of the sample is taken by the ten largest. The specimen was PBMCs or T cells enriched from blood (not recorded which). Receptors were obtained from a woman aged 40 to 50 with acute COVID-19.

V gene TRBV5-4 combines with J gene TRBJ2-1; TRBD2 agrees at 9 bases. V lost 7 bases and J lost 0; bases outside the gene matches: 5. The CDR3 spans 15 residues. The V gene's germline CDR1 is SGHNT and CDR2 YYREEE (reference sequence). DNA of the CDR3: TGTGCCAGCCGGACTAGCGATTCCTCCTACAATGAGCAGTTCTTC. This sequence encodes CASRTSDSSYNEQFF.

V and J are TRBV9 and TRBJ1-2; D not certain. V lost 0 bases to trimming and J lost 6 bases, with 9 bases between them. The germline CDR1 and CDR2 sequences are SGDLS and YYNGEE. The CDR3 covers 13 residues. The CDR3 coding sequence is TGTGCCAGCAGCGTAGAACAGTACGATGGCTACACCTTC. This translates into CASSVEQYDGYTF. The full variable domain, with the rest looked up from reference TRBV9 and TRBJ1-2, is DSGVTQTPKHLITATGQRVTLRCSPRSGDLSVYWYQQSLDQGLQFLIQYYNGEERAKGNILERFSAQQFPDLHSELNLSSLELGDSALYFCASSVEQYDGYTFGSGTRLTVV.

J is TRBJ1-1 and V is TRBV27; 8 bases align to TRBD1. From germline, CDR1 is MNHEY and CDR2 SMNVEV (reference sequence). This CDR3 contains 16 residues. The ends lost 4 bases at V and 8 bases at J; junction bases unmatched: 15. The CDR3 sequence: CASSSPRGQATIEAFF. Here the CDR3 DNA reads TGTGCCAGCAGTTCCCCCCGGGGACAGGCTACCATAGAAGCTTTCTTT.

The chain carries TRBV2 and TRBJ2-7; 16 bases map to TRBD2. Germline V gene data show CDR1 as SNHLY and CDR2 as FYNNEI. With V trimmed by 3 bases and J by 2 bases, 4 bases remained unmatched. The CDR3 consists of 17 residues. Here the CDR3 reads CASSDGTSGRVPYEQYF. The CDR3 coding sequence is TGTGCCAGCAGTGATGGGACTAGCGGGAGGGTCCCCTACGAGCAGTACTTC.

This chain connects TRBV29-1 to TRBJ2-3; tentative D call: TRBD2 (7 bases). The length of the CDR3 is 13 residues. V dropped 7 bases and J dropped 5 bases, with 16 bases sitting between them. Germline CDR1 SQVTM, CDR2 ANQGSEA. CDR3 DNA sequence: TGCAGCGGCGTGGGGGCGGGGGTAGATACGCAGTATTTT. Translating gives CSGVGAGVDTQYF.

In this sample, this clone turned up once. This chain connects TRBV30 to TRBJ2-4; D is perhaps TRBD1 (6 bases). V lost 4 bases and J 6 bases, leaving 28 bases between the germline ends. Germline V gives CDR1 GTSNPN, CDR2 SVGIG (reference sequence). The CDR3 is 18 residues long. The CDR3, as DNA: TGTGCCTGGACTCGAAAGGTGGGGGCCTCCCCTCCCGGAAACATTCAGTACTTC. This sequence encodes CAWTRKVGASPPGNIQYF.

The chain employs TRBV5-1 and TRBJ2-7; 8 nucleotides align to TRBD1. The germline V gene has CDR1 SGHRS and CDR2 YFSETQ. Trimming removed 3 bases from V and 5 bases from J; junction bases left unmatched: 7. This CDR3 is built from 14 residues. The CDR3 loop reads CASSSSGGWDEQYV. In nucleotides, the CDR3 is TGCGCCAGCAGCTCATCAGGGGGCTGGGACGAGCAGTACGTC.

This chain joins TRBV11-2 and TRBJ1-2, with a possible D match to TRBD1 (6 bases). This CDR3 spans 14 amino acids. Germline CDR1 and CDR2: SGHAT and FQNNGV. V was pared by 2 bases and J by 7 bases, with 14 bases between. CDR3 nucleotide sequence: TGTGCCAGCAGCTTATCGCAGGGGTGGGGTGGCTACACCTTC. Translated: CASSLSQGWGGYTF.

The CDR3 loop reads CASSNRWETQYF. The CDR3 nucleotides read TGCGCCAGCAGTAACAGGTGGGAGACCCAGTACTTC. This chain joins TRBV5-1 and TRBJ2-5, with a tentative D call TRBD1 (5 bases). Germline V gives CDR1 SGHRS, CDR2 YFSETQ. The V and J ends lost 5 bases and 5 bases respectively, with 10 bases between them. The CDR3 length is 12 residues.

The CDR3 reads CATSDWTGENYGYTF. As DNA, the CDR3 is TGTGCCACCAGTGATTGGACAGGGGAGAACTATGGCTACACCTTC. The genes are TRBV24-1 and TRBJ1-2; 9 nucleotides line up with TRBD1. There are 15 residues in the CDR3. The junction had 2 bases not matched to a gene; V was cut back by 2 bases and J by 2 bases. Germline V gene data show CDR1 as KGHDR and CDR2 as SFDVKD.

The chain links TRBV2 to TRBJ1-2, with 7 bases lining up with TRBD1. The length of the CDR3 is 15 residues. After removal of 5 bases from V and 0 bases from J, the junction contained 6 bases not matched to a gene. Germline-derived CDR1 and CDR2 are SNHLY and FYNNEI. The CDR3: CASSLQQGANYGYTF. CDR3 DNA: TGTGCCAGCAGTCTTCAGCAGGGGGCTAACTATGGCTACACCTTC. Filled out from reference TRBV2 and TRBJ1-2, the complete variable domain reads EPEVTQTPSHQVTQMGQEVILRCVPISNHLYFYWYRQILGQKVEFLVSFYNNEISEKSEIFDDQFSVERPDGSNFTLKIRSTKLEDSAMYFCASSLQQGANYGYTFGSGTRLTVV.

This chain links TRBV10-2 with TRBJ2-1; D is possibly TRBD1 (6 bases). V lost 2 bases and J lost 6, with 14 bases in between. In germline, CDR1 is WSHSY, CDR2 SAAADI. CDR3 length: 15 residues. The CDR3 DNA follows: TGCGCCAGCAGTGAGCCGGGACAAGAAGTCAATGAGCAGTTCTTC. Its translation: CASSEPGQEVNEQFF.

The chain uses TRBV12-5 and TRBJ2-1; 11 bases line up with TRBD1. The CDR3 extends over 17 amino acids. J gave up 5 bases and V 5 bases, and 11 bases lay outside the gene matches. Germline V gives CDR1 LGHNT, CDR2 FRNRAP. This CDR3 is CASGPGQGGLFDNEQFF. For the CDR3, the DNA is TGTGCTAGTGGTCCGGGACAGGGGGGTTTGTTCGACAATGAGCAGTTCTTC.

V gene TRBV10-3 combines with J gene TRBJ2-3; 11 bases are a match to TRBD2. There are 18 residues in the CDR3. Germline assignment: CDR1 ENHRY and CDR2 SYGVKD. V lost 2 bases, J lost 6 bases, and 13 bases stayed unmatched. Here the CDR3 DNA reads TGTGCCATCAGTGAGGGGGACTTACTAGCGGGAGACTTGGATACGCAGTATTTT. It specifies CAISEGDLLAGDLDTQYF.